A selection of T cell receptor beta chains follows, all from one sample in a study of T cell responses to AZD1222 COVID-19 vaccine. The protocol was immunoSEQ multiplex PCR, while the TCRdb copy is restricted to in-frame clones and leaves out a portion. The data hold more than 150,000 clones, with around 90% observed a single time. The specimen was peripheral blood, collected on day 0 of AZD1222 vaccination. Receptors were obtained from an adult in good health. CDR3s include the opening cysteine and the closing phenylalanine or tryptophan. The order of the fields is clone size, V gene, J gene, D gene, CDR3 DNA, CDR3 protein. D genes are given only for firm matches. Size is omitted from some rows. Given values are once, few, many or a class for expanded clones.

abundance: -; v_gene: TRBV28; j_gene: TRBJ2-5; d_gene: TRBD2; CDR3nt: TGTGCCAGCAGTTTACCCGGGGGGGGCAAGGAGACCCAGTACTTC; CDR3aa: CASSLPGGGKETQYF
abundance: few; v_gene: TRBV7-3; j_gene: TRBJ2-7; d_gene: -; CDR3nt: TGTGCCAGCACCTTCCCCGGCAGACAAGGCTACGAGCAGTACTTC; CDR3aa: CASTFPGRQGYEQYF
abundance: -; v_gene: TRBV7-2; j_gene: TRBJ1-1; d_gene: -; CDR3nt: TGTGCCAGCAGCTTCCAGGGAATCCTAGGCGGAGCTTTCTTT; CDR3aa: CASSFQGILGGAFF
abundance: -; v_gene: TRBV6-5; j_gene: TRBJ2-1; d_gene: TRBD2; CDR3nt: TGTGCCAGCAGTTCCGCGACTAGCAAGGGCGATGAGCAGTTCTTC; CDR3aa: CASSSATSKGDEQFF
abundance: -; v_gene: TRBV6-1; j_gene: TRBJ1-6; d_gene: -; CDR3nt: TGTGCCAGCAGTGACCGACAGGCGAATTCACCCCTCCACTTT; CDR3aa: CASSDRQANSPLHF
abundance: -; v_gene: TRBV12-3/TRBV12-4; j_gene: TRBJ1-2; d_gene: -; CDR3nt: TGTGCCAGCAGTTTACCCACAACCGGGGGCTACACCTTC; CDR3aa: CASSLPTTGGYTF
abundance: -; v_gene: TRBV11-2; j_gene: TRBJ2-1; d_gene: TRBD2; CDR3nt: TGTGCCAGCAGCTCGTTGGTCGGGGGGATATACAATGAGCAGTTCTTC; CDR3aa: CASSSLVGGIYNEQFF
abundance: once; v_gene: TRBV20-1; j_gene: TRBJ2-1; d_gene: -; CDR3nt: TGCAGAGCTGGGGGTGAGCAGTTCTTC; CDR3aa: CRAGGEQFF
abundance: -; v_gene: TRBV13; j_gene: TRBJ1-6; d_gene: TRBD1; CDR3nt: TGTGCCAGCAGCTTAACAGGGGGTGTAATCTATAATTCACCCCTCCACTTT; CDR3aa: CASSLTGGVIYNSPLHF
abundance: -; v_gene: TRBV6-2/TRBV6-3; j_gene: TRBJ1-1; d_gene: -; CDR3nt: TGTGCCAGCAGTTACCCCCAGGGAAAGTCTTCCACTGAAGCTTTCTTT; CDR3aa: CASSYPQGKSSTEAFF
abundance: -; v_gene: TRBV7-2; j_gene: TRBJ2-1; d_gene: TRBD1; CDR3nt: TGTGCCAGCAGCTTAGCGCATGGTAAGGGGGCGTACAATGAGCAGTTCTTC; CDR3aa: CASSLAHGKGAYNEQFF
abundance: -; v_gene: TRBV5-5; j_gene: TRBJ2-7; d_gene: -; CDR3nt: TGTGCCAGCAGCTTTGCCCCTAGCGGACAGGGCTACGAGCAGTACTTC; CDR3aa: CASSFAPSGQGYEQYF
abundance: -; v_gene: TRBV28; j_gene: TRBJ1-4; d_gene: TRBD1; CDR3nt: TGTGCCAGCAGTTTACCCGGGACAGGGTATGAAAAACTGTTTTTT; CDR3aa: CASSLPGTGYEKLFF
abundance: -; v_gene: TRBV21-1; j_gene: TRBJ1-3; d_gene: -; CDR3nt: TGTGCCAGCATCCAGGGGGCGGAAGGAAACACCATATATTTT; CDR3aa: CASIQGAEGNTIYF
abundance: -; v_gene: TRBV6-1; j_gene: TRBJ2-1; d_gene: -; CDR3nt: TGTGCCAGCAGTGGCAATCCGGGTGACCTCTACAATGAGCAGTTCTTC; CDR3aa: CASSGNPGDLYNEQFF
abundance: few; v_gene: TRBV4-3; j_gene: TRBJ1-2; d_gene: -; CDR3nt: TGCGCCAGCAGCCAAGATAGAACGGCTAACTATGGCTACACCTTC; CDR3aa: CASSQDRTANYGYTF